This TCR beta chain was sequenced in a study of PD-1 blockade in classical Hodgkin lymphoma (dated by TCRdb to 2018 to 2020). General notes on the study: Nivolumab dosing was 3 mg/kg intravenously every 2 weeks, continuing until either disease progression or unacceptable toxicity. The study used CyTOF and TCR beta sequencing to define a peripheral blood immune signature of response to PD-1 blockade in classical Hodgkin lymphoma.

Genomic DNA was extracted with the Qiagen DNeasy kit from unsorted PBMCs and from negatively selected CD4+ and CD8+ fractions. Using primers that anneal to V and J segments, immunoSEQ multiplex PCR amplified the TCR beta CDR3 regions. A synthetic immune receptor repertoire was used to minimize amplification bias, and any residual bias was removed computationally once sequencing was done. The study's own analysis went as follows. Repertoire diversity was quantified as the Shannon entropy index using custom Python scripts. Unsorted, CD4+ and CD8+ repertoires were analyzed separately, except for combined analyses in which CD4+ and CD8+ sequences were merged in silico. Clonal expansion was defined as at least a 2-fold frequency increase after treatment relative to C1D1, with a pseudocount of 0.5 for undetected baseline clones. Clones with 0 or 1 copy at C1D1 were defined as singleton clones, while clones with 2 or more copies were defined as non-singleton clones. Clones expanded in unsorted samples were labelled as CD4+, CD8+ or unknown by matching protein sequences in sorted samples from the same patient. Wilcoxon tests on paired samples were used to test diversity changes from C1D1 to C4D1. TCRdb carries this immuneACCESS record with in-frame sequences only. Its versions omit some clonotypes, under half of them owing to an unresolved V gene in the studies checked, with the rest unexplained. That table gives V, J and clone size, and the DNA gave D and trimming. The sample table contains approximately 11,000 clones; only one count was recorded for almost 85% of them. Around two fifths of the sample rests with the top ten.

The time point label on this specimen signifies: cycle 1 day 1 (C1D1), immediately before nivolumab initiation. All trial patients had relapsed after autologous stem cell transplantation, with cohorts A, B and C differing in prior brentuximab vedotin exposure. Using a Miltenyi CD8+ T cell isolation kit, CD8+ T cells were purified from thawed PBMCs through magnetic negative selection. The trial cohort included roughly 60 patients with relapsed/refractory classical Hodgkin lymphoma, and each patient had a best overall response of complete response, partial response or progressive disease. Trial patients were treated with single-agent nivolumab in the multi-cohort phase II CheckMate 205 trial. Best overall response was determined by an independent review committee according to the 2007 International Working Group response criteria. PBMCs from the trial were collected at three points: immediately before nivolumab initiation (C1D1), and during therapy at cycle 2 day 1 and cycle 4 day 1. Peripheral blood was collected in 8 mL Vacutainer Cell Preparation Tubes, from which PBMCs were isolated by centrifugation and then cryopreserved. Purified CD4+ and CD8+ fractions were prepared only for cases with an additional available PBMC sample. Magnetically labelled cells were removed on LS columns in a quadroMACS separator, and the flow-through was collected as the purified fraction.

From a lookup of the germline V gene, CDR1 and CDR2 are SGDLS and YYNGEE. At the junction V is shortened by 4 bases and J by 1 base, with 14 bases in between. There are 15 amino acids in the CDR3, from cysteine to phenylalanine inclusive. The entry retains the CDR3 DNA only, 45 bases that are in frame from base 1. A few counts support this clone. Its antigen specificity is not known. Base qualities were left out, and no much larger clone turns up one base away. Study-level results and caveats: The study was restricted to a single clinical trial cohort, and the causes of repertoire differences, possibly disease activity or prior therapy, were left undefined. Among trial patients, those achieving complete response had baseline diversity similar to that of newly diagnosed patients, while diversity was significantly lower in partial responders and progressors. A significant rise by C4D1 was seen in CD4+ but not CD8+ TCR diversity (p=0.0027 vs p=0.16), with the rise being most apparent in complete responders (p=0.02). Baseline TCR diversity was reported to be lower in newly diagnosed patients than in healthy donors, and even lower in relapsed/refractory patients. Patients starting nivolumab less than 1 year after ASCT had lower diversity and were excluded from later analyses to avoid confounding by immune reconstitution.

The receptor was isolated from a human donor with classical Hodgkin lymphoma. Sequencing used CD8+ T cells from blood, obtained at baseline. This chain is built from TRBV9 and TRBJ1-2; the D gene assignment is ambiguous. In nucleotide form, the sequence is TGTGCCAGCAGCACCGGACCAGTAGGTAACTATGGCTACACCTTC. Its translation is CASSTGPVGNYGYTF. Extended through the reference TRBV9 and TRBJ1-2 proteins, this CDR3 yields the full variable domain: DSGVTQTPKHLITATGQRVTLRCSPRSGDLSVYWYQQSLDQGLQFLIQYYNGEERAKGNILERFSAQQFPDLHSELNLSSLELGDSALYFCASSTGPVGNYGYTFGSGTRLTVV.